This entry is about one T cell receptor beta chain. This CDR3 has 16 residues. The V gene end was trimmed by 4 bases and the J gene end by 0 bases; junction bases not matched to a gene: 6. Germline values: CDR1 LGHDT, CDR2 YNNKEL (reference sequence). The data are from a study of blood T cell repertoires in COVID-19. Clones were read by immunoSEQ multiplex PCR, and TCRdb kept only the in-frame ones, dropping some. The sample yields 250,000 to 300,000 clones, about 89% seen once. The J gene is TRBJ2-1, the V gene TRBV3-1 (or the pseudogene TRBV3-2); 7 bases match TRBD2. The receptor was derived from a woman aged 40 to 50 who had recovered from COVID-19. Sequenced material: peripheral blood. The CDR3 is CASSRRGGSSYNEQFF. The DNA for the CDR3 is TGTGCCAGCAGCCGACGGGGCGGGAGCTCCTACAATGAGCAGTTCTTC.